This T cell receptor beta chain was profiled in a study of cytomegalovirus exposure and HLA in healthy donors. Study-wide context: Around 85 million unique TCR sequences came from HLA-typed donors in an early release.

The germline V and J ends were trimmed by 0 bases and 5 bases, with 12 bases remaining between them. There are 15 residues in the CDR3. Germline CDR1 and CDR2: SGHKS and YYEKEE (reference sequence). A multiplex PCR was run with 60 Vbeta primers and 13 Jbeta primers. Here immunoSEQ multiplex PCR was the method, and the copy in TCRdb shows in-frame clones only, minus some. The table includes 200,000 or so clones, roughly 80% detected once. Study-level findings and limits: A classifier reportedly called cytomegalovirus status with high sensitivity and specificity. Sequence variants that were highly shared formed a cluster that was likely a sequencing artifact.

With respect to this clone: The antigen is undetermined.

The V call is TRBV5-5, the J call TRBJ2-1; weak D call: TRBD1 (6 bases). The source material was PBMCs. The receptor was isolated from a middle-aged man in good health and CMV-seronegative. This chain's CDR3 is CASSLVWDTHNEQFF. The CDR3 bases are TGTGCCAGCAGCTTGGTATGGGACACTCACAATGAGCAGTTCTTC.